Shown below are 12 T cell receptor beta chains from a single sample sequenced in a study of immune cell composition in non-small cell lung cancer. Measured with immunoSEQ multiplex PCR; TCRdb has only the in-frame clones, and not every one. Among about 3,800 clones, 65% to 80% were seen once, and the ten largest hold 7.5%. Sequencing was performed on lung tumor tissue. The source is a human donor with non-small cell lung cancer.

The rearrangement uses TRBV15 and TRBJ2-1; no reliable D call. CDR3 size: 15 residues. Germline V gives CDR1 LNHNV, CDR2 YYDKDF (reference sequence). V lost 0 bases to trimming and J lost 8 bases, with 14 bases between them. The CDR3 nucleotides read TGTGCCACCAGCAGAGATCTGGGCAGTCTCTATGAGCAGTTCTTC. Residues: CATSRDLGSLYEQFF.

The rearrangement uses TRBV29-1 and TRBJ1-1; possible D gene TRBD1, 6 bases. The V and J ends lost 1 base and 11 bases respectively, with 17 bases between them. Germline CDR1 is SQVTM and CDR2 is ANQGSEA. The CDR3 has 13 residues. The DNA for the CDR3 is TGCAGCGTTGAAGGGGAACAGGGAGCCTTGGCTTTCTTT. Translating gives CSVEGEQGALAFF.

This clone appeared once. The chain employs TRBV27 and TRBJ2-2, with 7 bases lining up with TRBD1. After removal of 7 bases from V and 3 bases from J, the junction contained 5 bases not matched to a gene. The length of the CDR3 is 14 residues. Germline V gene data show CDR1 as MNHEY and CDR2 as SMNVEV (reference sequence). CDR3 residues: CASKGQVYTGELFF. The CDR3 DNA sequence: TGTGCCAGCAAAGGACAGGTTTACACCGGGGAGCTGTTTTTT.

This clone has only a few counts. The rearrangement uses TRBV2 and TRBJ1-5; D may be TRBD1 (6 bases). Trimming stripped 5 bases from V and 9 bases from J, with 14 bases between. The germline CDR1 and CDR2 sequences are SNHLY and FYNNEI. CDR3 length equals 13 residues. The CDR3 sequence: CASSLQGEGPQHF. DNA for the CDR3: TGTGCCAGCAGTTTACAGGGAGAAGGGCCCCAGCATTTT.

CDR3 sequence: CASSGMGQANTEAFF. The CDR3 nucleotides are TGTGCCAGCAGCGGAATGGGACAGGCGAACACTGAAGCTTTCTTT. This chain joins TRBV7-8 and TRBJ1-1; 8 bases are shared with TRBD1. The CDR3 length is 15 residues. Germline V gene lookup returns CDR1 SGHVS and CDR2 FQNEAQ. V gave up 5 bases and J gave up 1 base; unmatched junction bases: 6.

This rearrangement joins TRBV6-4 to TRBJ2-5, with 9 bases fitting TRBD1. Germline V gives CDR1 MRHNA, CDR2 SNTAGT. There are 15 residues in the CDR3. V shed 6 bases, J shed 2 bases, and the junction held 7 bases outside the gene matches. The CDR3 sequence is CASSPTGQGQETQYF. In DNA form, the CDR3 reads TGTGCCAGCAGCCCGACAGGACAGGGGCAAGAGACCCAGTACTTC.

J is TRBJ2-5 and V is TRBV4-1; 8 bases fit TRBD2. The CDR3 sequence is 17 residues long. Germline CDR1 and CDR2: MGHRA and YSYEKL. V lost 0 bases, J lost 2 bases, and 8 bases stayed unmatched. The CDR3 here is CASSQDPGRAGQETQYF. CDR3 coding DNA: TGCGCCAGCAGCCAAGACCCCGGGAGGGCAGGGCAAGAGACCCAGTACTTC.

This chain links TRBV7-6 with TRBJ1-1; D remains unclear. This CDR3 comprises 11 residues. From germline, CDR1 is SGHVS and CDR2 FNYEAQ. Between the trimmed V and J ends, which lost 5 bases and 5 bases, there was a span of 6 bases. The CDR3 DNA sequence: TGTGCCAGCAGCGAGGGAACTGAAGCTTTCTTT. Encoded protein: CASSEGTEAFF.

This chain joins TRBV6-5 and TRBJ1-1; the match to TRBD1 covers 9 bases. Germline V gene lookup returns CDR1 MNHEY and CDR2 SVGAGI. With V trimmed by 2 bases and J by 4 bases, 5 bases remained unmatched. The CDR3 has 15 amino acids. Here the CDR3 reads CASSYAGQGRTEAFF. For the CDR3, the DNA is TGTGCCAGCAGTTACGCGGGACAGGGTCGCACTGAAGCTTTCTTT.

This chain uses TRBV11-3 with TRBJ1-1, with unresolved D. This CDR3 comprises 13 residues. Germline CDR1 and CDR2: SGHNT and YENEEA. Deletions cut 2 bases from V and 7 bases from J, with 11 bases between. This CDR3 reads CASSLPSSSEAFF. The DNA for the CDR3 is TGTGCCAGCAGCTTACCGTCGAGTAGTGAAGCTTTCTTT.

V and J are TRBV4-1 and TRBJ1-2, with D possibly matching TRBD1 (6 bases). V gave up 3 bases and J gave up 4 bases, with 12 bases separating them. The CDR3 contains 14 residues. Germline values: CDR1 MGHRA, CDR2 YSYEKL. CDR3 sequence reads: CASSQYREGYGYTF. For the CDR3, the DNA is TGCGCCAGCAGCCAGTACAGGGAGGGCTATGGCTACACCTTC.

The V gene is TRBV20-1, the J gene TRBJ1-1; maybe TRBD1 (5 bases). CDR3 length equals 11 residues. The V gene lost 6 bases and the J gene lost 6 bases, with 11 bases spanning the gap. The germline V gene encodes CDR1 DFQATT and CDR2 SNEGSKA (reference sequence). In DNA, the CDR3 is TGCAGTGCCGAGGGAGGGGCTGAAGCTTTCTTT. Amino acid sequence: CSAEGGAEAFF.